One T cell receptor (beta chain) is described in this entry. In this sample, this clonotype turned up many times. Its antigen is currently not known. It has no much larger one-base neighbor in the sample; base qualities were not kept. V lost 0 bases and J lost 3 bases, and the count of bases not matched to a germline gene is 6. According to the germline V gene, CDR1 reads SQVTM and CDR2 reads ANQGSEA. Reading from cysteine to phenylalanine, the CDR3 counts 17 amino acids. Of the read, only the CDR3 DNA is kept; its 51 bases are in frame from base 1. This record comes from a study of T cells in Graves' hyperthyroidism and ophthalmopathy (dated by TCRdb to about 2019). For context, the study as a whole: Peripheral blood was collected at initial diagnosis, before any treatment. TCR V-J signatures able to tell the groups apart were searched for in a discovery cohort of approximately 95 patients, of whom more than 40 had Graves' ophthalmopathy and roughly 57 had stable Graves' hyperthyroidism. Whether ophthalmopathy could be predicted prospectively was tested in an independent validation cohort made up of under 20 hyperthyroidism patients plus 17 patients who later progressed to ophthalmopathy. The 100 discovery patients were randomly split 7:3 into training and test sets. In about six Graves' hyperthyroidism patients, the study also compared T-cell repertoires from thyroid tissue with T-cell repertoires from blood. After blood sampling, hyperthyroidism patients were treated with methimazole at a starting dose of 30 mg daily, and ophthalmopathy patients were treated with high-dose intravenous methylprednisolone. According to the paper, TCR Vbeta CDR3 sequencing was carried out on about 140 peripheral blood samples, which came from about 45 ophthalmopathy, roughly 75 hyperthyroidism and 17 progressor patients.

The investigation overall reported the following: During validation, the model predicted progression to ophthalmopathy a median of around 7 months ahead of onset, with roughly 65% sensitivity and 72% to 85% specificity. Most expanded thyroid clonotypes (frequency above 0.001) were also found in blood, which suggests that blood repertoires may mirror thyroid immune responses. A model built on a 13 V-J signature distinguished ophthalmopathy from stable hyperthyroidism, reaching around 88% sensitivity and 81.08% specificity in cross-validation and 80%/75% in testing. No statistical method was used to set the sample size in advance, and investigators knew the group allocation.

The TCR beta CDR3 regions were amplified from the RNA transcripts. For the first round of RT-PCR on the TCR CDR3, the HTBI primer set was used together with the Qiagen OneStep RT-PCR kit. The libraries were constructed in a second round of multiplex PCR and then size-selected and purified. Sequencing of the libraries was done on an Illumina HiSeq2000 using paired-end 100 bp reads. Under the source paper's analysis protocol: Raw data were processed with SOAPnuke, discarding reads with adapters, uncalled bases, mean Phred below 15, or no exact constant-primer or identifier match. COPE v1.2.5 was used to merge the high-quality paired reads, and each unique nucleotide sequence was defined as a clonotype. Clonotypes were aligned to IMGT TRBV, TRBD and TRBJ reference segments using MiTCR v1.1. The analysis was restricted to V-J combinations with a frequency above 0.0001, which together covered 99.2% of the repertoires. The TCS score was defined as F50 (clonal expansion) divided by E x V (chaos), with BLOSUM62-based TCRdist calculated between CDR3 peptides within each V-J. Welch's t-statistics and random forest reduced around 550 V-J features to 13, which were used in a naive Bayes classifier (R e1071). The similarity between thyroid and blood repertoires was quantified using the Morisita-Horn index. TCRdb reprocessed the public reads (quality trimming at Q25 with fastp, clone calling with MiXCR) and kept in-frame beta chains. Rows merge per CDR3 protein into single entries with the most common DNA and genes. The V and J calls were determined by TCRdb, not by the authors. The sample contains roughly 800,000 distinct CDR3 sequences, roughly 37% of them found a single time. The ten top clones hold about 8.9% of the sample.

Graves' hyperthyroidism was defined as stable when no progression to ophthalmopathy occurred over 18 months of follow-up. Hyperthyroidism patients were newly diagnosed, with disease duration under 2 months, and aged 18 to 65 years. Any patient with an uncontrolled infection, another autoimmune disease, pregnancy or lactation was excluded. Diagnoses relied on clinical symptoms, serum thyroxine and TRAb, thyroid ultrasound and orbital computed tomography. PBMCs were isolated from approximately 10 ml of fresh peripheral blood by Ficoll-Paque density gradient centrifugation. Total RNA was extracted with Trizol reagent, and quality was checked on an Agilent 2100 Bioanalyzer.

The chain joins TRBV29-1 to TRBJ2-5, with TRBD2 matching 14 junction bases. The sequence came from a man aged 18 to 35 with Graves' hyperthyroidism. Sequenced sample: blood. The CDR3 is CSVEDRGLAGVKETQYF. DNA sequence: TGCAGCGTTGAAGATCGGGGACTAGCGGGGGTTAAAGAGACCCAGTACTTC.